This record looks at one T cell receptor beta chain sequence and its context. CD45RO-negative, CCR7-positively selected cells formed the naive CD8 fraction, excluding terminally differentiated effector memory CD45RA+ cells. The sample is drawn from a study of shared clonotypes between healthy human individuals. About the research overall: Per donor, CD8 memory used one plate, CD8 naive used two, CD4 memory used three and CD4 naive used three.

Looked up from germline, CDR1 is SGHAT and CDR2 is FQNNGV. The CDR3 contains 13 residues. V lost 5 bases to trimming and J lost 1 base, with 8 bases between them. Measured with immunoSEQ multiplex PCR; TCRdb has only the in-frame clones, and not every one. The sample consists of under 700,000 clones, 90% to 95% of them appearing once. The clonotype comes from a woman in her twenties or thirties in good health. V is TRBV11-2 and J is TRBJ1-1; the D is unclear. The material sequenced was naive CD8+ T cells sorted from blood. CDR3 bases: TGTGCCAGCAGCCCATTAGGGAACACTGAAGCTTTCTTT. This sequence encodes CASSPLGNTEAFF.